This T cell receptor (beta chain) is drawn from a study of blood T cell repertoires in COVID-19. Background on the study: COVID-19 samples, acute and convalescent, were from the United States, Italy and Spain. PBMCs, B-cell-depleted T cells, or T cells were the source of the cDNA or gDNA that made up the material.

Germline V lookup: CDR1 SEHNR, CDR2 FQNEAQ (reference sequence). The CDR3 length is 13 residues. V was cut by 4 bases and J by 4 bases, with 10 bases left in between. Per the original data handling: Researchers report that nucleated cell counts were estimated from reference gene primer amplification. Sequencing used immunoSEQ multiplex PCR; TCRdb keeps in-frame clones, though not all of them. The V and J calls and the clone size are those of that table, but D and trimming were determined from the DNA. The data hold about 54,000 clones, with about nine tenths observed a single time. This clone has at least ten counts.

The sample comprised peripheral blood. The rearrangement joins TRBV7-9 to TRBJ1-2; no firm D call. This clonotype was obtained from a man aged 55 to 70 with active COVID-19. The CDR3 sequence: CASSSSGVYGYTF. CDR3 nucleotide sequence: TGTGCCAGCAGCTCCTCCGGGGTCTATGGCTACACCTTC.